The sequence of this TCR beta chain was determined in a study of cytomegalovirus exposure and HLA in healthy donors. Study-wide results and limits: Sequences of the TCR beta chain were said to predict the HLA-A and HLA-B alleles of most subjects accurately.

The sample holds one count of this clone. The antigen is undetermined. A multiplex PCR was run with 60 Vbeta primers and 13 Jbeta primers. Sequenced by immunoSEQ multiplex PCR; TCRdb stores in-frame clones only, minus some. The data hold 190,000 or so clones, with approximately 80% observed a single time. The CDR3 spans 14 residues. Germline V gene sequence: CDR1 MRHNA, CDR2 SNTAGT. The V end was cut by 5 bases, the J end by 7 bases, with 12 bases between. The V gene is TRBV6-4, the J gene TRBJ1-6, with TRBD1 as a possible D gene (6 bases). The clonotype comes from a boy aged 10-17 years in good health and CMV-seronegative. What was sequenced was PBMCs. The DNA for the CDR3 is TGTGCCAGCAGTTCCACAGGGAACAATTCACCCCTCCACTTT. It translates to CASSSTGNNSPLHF.